The source of this T cell receptor (beta chain) is a study of Ad26.COV2.S vaccination and SARS-CoV-2 variants. Study at large: As a participant in COV1001, the donor was in the Ad26.COV2.S trial arm.

The CDR3 covers 14 residues. Germline V gene lookup returns CDR1 KGHDR and CDR2 SFDVKD. V shed 3 bases and J shed 10 bases, with 15 bases lying between them. Indicated treatment: about 20 received Ad26.COV2.S at low or high dose, single or two shots; 5 received placebo; per-sample allocation not given. The study sampled participants on day 63 after the first vaccine or placebo injection. Sequencing was performed with immunoSEQ multiplex PCR; in TCRdb, only in-frame clones are kept and a portion is missing. The data hold about 480,000 clones, with approximately 88% observed a single time. The sequenced sample was peripheral blood, obtained in a trial of Ad26.COV2.S vaccine versus placebo. The origin of this receptor is a person between 18 and 60 years old who received the Ad26.COV2.S COVID-19 vaccine or a placebo. The chain combines TRBV24-1 with TRBJ2-1; D gene unclear. The DNA for the CDR3 is TGTGCCACCAGTGATCCCCAATATGATCGGGAGCAGTTCTTC. Residues: CATSDPQYDREQFF.